The subject of this entry is one T cell receptor beta chain. This sample stems from a study of blood T cell repertoires in COVID-19. Study overall: COVID-19 samples, acute and convalescent, were from the United States, Italy and Spain.

Germline CDR1 LGHNA, CDR2 YSLEER. Trimming at V came to 1 base and at J to 1 base, leaving 2 bases not matched to a gene. CDR3 length equals 16 residues. The data were produced by immunoSEQ multiplex PCR, yet TCRdb's version contains in-frame clones alone and is incomplete. The profile covers about 210,000 clones, with approximately 80% appearing a single time and approximately 9% taken by the ten largest. The chain uses TRBV4-3 and TRBJ2-5; TRBD2 matches 11 bases. The TCR originated in a woman between 45 and 65 years old with acute COVID-19. The sequenced sample was PBMCs or T cells enriched from blood (not recorded which). This CDR3 is CASSQGSGGGQETQYF. The CDR3 DNA sequence: TGCGCCAGCAGCCAAGGTAGCGGGGGGGGCCAAGAGACCCAGTACTTC.